Shown below are 16 T cell receptor beta chains from a single sample sequenced in a study of blood T cell repertoires in COVID-19. Libraries were prepared by immunoSEQ multiplex PCR; TCRdb keeps only in-frame clonotypes and omits some of them. The table lists about 280,000 clones, around 90% of them singletons. The specimen was PBMCs or T cells enriched from blood (not recorded which). Receptors were obtained from a man aged 40-49 years who had been exposed to COVID-19.

This chain joins TRBV13 and TRBJ1-3, with TRBD1 matching 7 bases. Losses at the gene ends were 5 bases for V and 2 bases for J; bases not matched to a gene: 3. The CDR3 covers 14 residues. Per germline, CDR1 PRHDT and CDR2 FYEKMQ (reference sequence). This CDR3 is CASSTGTAGNTIYF. The CDR3 DNA reads TGTGCCAGCAGCACAGGGACAGCTGGAAACACCATATATTTT.

V and J are TRBV18 and TRBJ1-1; the D is unclear. V lost 4 bases, J lost 5 bases, and 17 bases lay in between. Germline V gene lookup returns CDR1 KGHSH and CDR2 LQKENI. The CDR3 has 15 residues. Here the CDR3 DNA reads TGTGCCAGCTCACTTAGCTATGGACTTGAGACTGAAGCTTTCTTT. It yields the protein CASSLSYGLETEAFF.

The chain is built from TRBV4-3 and TRBJ1-6, with D uncertain. Germline V CDR1 and CDR2: LGHNA, YSLEER. V lost 2 bases, J lost 8 bases, and 7 bases lay in between. The CDR3 has 13 residues. The CDR3 DNA follows: TGCGCCAGCAGCCAAATCCAGGATTCACCCCTCCACTTT. This translates into CASSQIQDSPLHF.

The chain carries TRBV15 and TRBJ1-2; weak D call: TRBD1 (5 bases). The V end lost 0 bases, the J end lost 0 bases, and 8 bases lay between the germline ends. The CDR3 loop spans 15 amino acids. Per germline, CDR1 LNHNV and CDR2 YYDKDF (reference sequence). The CDR3 is CATSRDDRANYGYTF. The CDR3 DNA reads TGTGCCACCAGCAGAGATGACAGAGCTAACTATGGCTACACCTTC.

J is TRBJ2-5 and V is TRBV20-1, with TRBD1 identical over 8 bases. Germline V lookup: CDR1 DFQATT, CDR2 SNEGSKA (reference sequence). J was trimmed by 4 bases and V by 6 bases; bases with no gene match: 1. CDR3 size: 11 residues. CDR3 nucleotide sequence: TGCAGTGCCGGACAGGGAGAGACCCAGTACTTC. Its translation is CSAGQGETQYF.

The chain carries TRBV5-1 and TRBJ1-2; a weak D match, TRBD1 (5 bases). The V end lost 3 bases, the J end lost 12 bases, and 21 bases lay between the germline ends. The CDR3 totals 14 residues. Looked up from germline, CDR1 is SGHRS and CDR2 is YFSETQ. The CDR3 region is CASSSGGSGGKDTF. The CDR3 nucleotides are TGCGCCAGCAGCTCGGGCGGTTCGGGGGGAAAGGACACCTTC.

The chain employs TRBV28 and TRBJ1-2; D not resolved. V was cut by 6 bases and J by 2 bases, with 13 bases left in between. This CDR3 comprises 14 residues. From germline, CDR1 is MDHEN and CDR2 SYDVKM. CDR3: CASRSSAPNYGYTF. The CDR3 DNA follows: TGTGCCAGCAGATCCTCAGCGCCCAACTATGGCTACACCTTC.

This clone is a singleton in its sample. This chain uses TRBV30 with TRBJ2-5; no firm D call. The CDR3 totals 14 residues. Germline V gene sequence: CDR1 GTSNPN, CDR2 SVGIG (reference sequence). The V end was cut by 0 bases, the J end by 2 bases, with 10 bases between. This chain's CDR3 is CAWSVVTGQETQYF. CDR3 nucleotides: TGTGCCTGGAGTGTGGTTACCGGTCAAGAGACCCAGTACTTC.

V is TRBV28 and J is TRBJ1-1, with D maybe TRBD1 (6 bases). Trimming stripped 6 bases from V and 4 bases from J, with 18 bases between. Germline V gives CDR1 MDHEN, CDR2 SYDVKM. The CDR3 covers 15 residues. CDR3 region: CASSIGQFPVTEAFF. The CDR3 region has the DNA TGTGCCAGCAGCATCGGACAGTTCCCGGTCACTGAAGCTTTCTTT. The full variable domain, completed using reference TRBV28 and TRBJ1-1, is DVKVTQSSRYLVKRTGEKVFLECVQDMDHENMFWYRQDPGLGLRLIYFSYDVKMKEKGDIPEGYSVSREKKERFSLILESASTNQTSMYLCASSIGQFPVTEAFFGQGTRLTVV.

A word on this clone: Other DNA sequences from this sample encode an identical CDR3 as well. The chain links TRBV18 to TRBJ2-5; no reliable D call. Per germline, CDR1 KGHSH and CDR2 LQKENI. CDR3 length: 11 residues. With 3 bases removed from V and 5 bases from J, the gap between germline ends came to 4 bases. CDR3 loop: CASSPEETQYF. CDR3 nucleotide sequence: TGTGCCAGCTCACCTGAGGAGACCCAGTACTTC.

V gene TRBV28 combines with J gene TRBJ2-5; D unresolved. Germline CDR1 is MDHEN and CDR2 is SYDVKM. Trimming cost V 6 bases and J 5 bases, with 4 bases left between them. CDR3 length equals 10 residues. Written as DNA, the CDR3 is TGTGCCAGCAGCGGGGAGACCCAGTACTTC. Protein: CASSGETQYF. The variable domain in full, completed from reference TRBV28 and TRBJ2-5, reads DVKVTQSSRYLVKRTGEKVFLECVQDMDHENMFWYRQDPGLGLRLIYFSYDVKMKEKGDIPEGYSVSREKKERFSLILESASTNQTSMYLCASSGETQYFGPGTRLLVL.

This rearrangement joins TRBV18 to TRBJ1-6; a possible D gene is TRBD1 (6 bases). Germline CDR1 reads KGHSH; CDR2 reads LQKENI. Trimming removed 7 bases at V and 7 bases at J, with 14 bases between. This CDR3 spans 14 amino acids. The DNA of the CDR3 is TGTGCCAGCTGCAGGGGAATTAGGAATTCACCCCTCCACTTT. This translates into CASCRGIRNSPLHF. The full variable domain, its missing parts supplied by reference TRBV18 and TRBJ1-6, is NAGVMQNPRHLVRRRGQEARLRCSPMKGHSHVYWYRQLPEEGLKFMVYLQKENIIDESGMPKERFSAEFPKEGPSILRIQQVVRGDSAAYFCASCRGIRNSPLHFGNGTRLTVT.

The genes are TRBV24-1 and TRBJ2-7; maybe TRBD2 (7 bases). Between the trimmed V and J ends, which lost 9 bases and 2 bases, there was a span of 16 bases. Germline loops: CDR1 KGHDR, CDR2 SFDVKD. The CDR3 spans 14 residues. The CDR3 DNA sequence: TGTGCCACCCAAGGGGGGGCAGCGACCTACGAGCAGTACTTC. This encodes CATQGGAATYEQYF.

V is TRBV5-6 and J is TRBJ1-6; D not certain. The CDR3 is 19 amino acids. V was trimmed by 1 base and J by 0 bases, leaving 17 bases between them. CDR1 SGHDT and CDR2 YYEEEE come from the germline V gene. In DNA, the CDR3 is TGTGCCAGCAGCTTGACTTTGGGCACTGGAAGCTCCTATAATTCACCCCTCCACTTT. Its translation is CASSLTLGTGSSYNSPLHF.

The rearrangement links TRBV10-3 to TRBJ2-7, with D uncertain. V dropped 0 bases and J dropped 7 bases, with 7 bases sitting between them. CDR3 length equals 12 residues. In germline, CDR1 is ENHRY, CDR2 SYGVKD. CDR3 sequence: CAISESLLEQYF. CDR3 nucleotide sequence: TGTGCCATCAGTGAGTCCCTATTAGAGCAGTACTTC.

This clone was seen once. In DNA, the CDR3 is TGTGCCAGCTCCACGGAGGGGGGGAGGGGCAAAAACATTCAGTACTTC. Encoded protein: CASSTEGGRGKNIQYF. This chain uses TRBV27 with TRBJ2-4; a possible D gene is TRBD2 (7 bases). V dropped 8 bases and J dropped 3 bases, with 20 bases sitting between them. The CDR3 runs 16 residues. Germline V gene lookup returns CDR1 MNHEY and CDR2 SMNVEV (reference sequence).